The rows below give T cell receptor beta chains drawn from one sample of a study of T cells in Graves' hyperthyroidism and ophthalmopathy. TCRdb analysed the multiplex PCR reads with MiXCR anew, one entry per CDR3 protein. This sample has about 560,000 distinct CDR3 sequences; over 15% occur once, and the top ten carry approximately 20%. The sample comprised blood. All receptors derive from a young woman with Graves' hyperthyroidism. CDR3s include the opening cysteine and the closing phenylalanine or tryptophan. D genes are given only for firm matches. Rows may omit the clone size; those that give it use once, few, many or a size class.

clone_size	j_call	d_call	v_call	cdr3_aa	cdr3_nt
many	TRBJ1-2	NA	TRBV30	CAWSGQPETYDGYTF	TGTGCCTGGAGCGGCCAACCGGAAACCTACGATGGCTACACCTTC
many	TRBJ2-2	NA	TRBV24-1	CATSEPRGNTGELFF	TGTGCCACCAGTGAGCCGCGGGGGAACACCGGGGAGCTGTTTTTT
few	TRBJ2-7	NA	TRBV20-1	CSARPGTTYEQYF	TGCAGTGCTAGACCCGGGACGACCTACGAGCAGTACTTC
many	TRBJ1-1	NA	TRBV20-1	CSARLSEAMNTEAFF	TGCAGTGCCCGTTTAAGCGAGGCCATGAACACTGAAGCTTTCTTT
many	TRBJ2-7	TRBD1	TRBV20-1	CSARALGTGSHEQYF	TGCAGTGCTAGAGCCCTGGGGACAGGGTCCCACGAGCAGTACTTC
NA	TRBJ2-7	NA	TRBV3-1	CASSQTKGYEQYF	TGTGCCAGCAGCCAAACGAAGGGCTACGAGCAGTACTTC
few	TRBJ2-1	TRBD2	TRBV5-6	CASSWGTSGGAQFF	TGTGCCAGCAGCTGGGGCACTAGCGGGGGGGCTCAGTTCTTC
NA	TRBJ2-5	NA	TRBV12-3/TRBV12-4	CASSLGGGRDQETQYF	TGTGCCAGCAGTTTAGGGGGTGGACGGGACCAAGAGACCCAGTACTTC
few	TRBJ2-3	TRBD1	TRBV5-1	CASSLDWGQGDDTQYF	TGCGCCAGCAGCCTTGACTGGGGACAGGGGGACGATACGCAGTATTTT
NA	TRBJ2-3	TRBD1	TRBV7-6	CASSLVQGTTDTQYF	TGTGCCAGCAGCTTAGTACAGGGGACCACAGATACGCAGTATTTT
many	TRBJ2-3	NA	TRBV30	CACTVASTDTQYF	TGTGCCTGTACGGTTGCTTCAACAGATACGCAGTATTTT
NA	TRBJ2-2	TRBD2	TRBV12-3/TRBV12-4	CASSRTSRELFF	TGTGCCAGCAGCCGGACTAGCCGCGAGCTGTTTTTT
few	TRBJ1-6	NA	TRBV30	CAWTGLPTYNSPLHF	TGTGCCTGGACGGGCCTTCCCACCTATAATTCACCCCTCCACTTT
NA	TRBJ2-1	NA	TRBV24-1	CATSDNGRDEQFF	TGTGCCACCAGTGACAACGGACGGGATGAGCAGTTCTTC
NA	TRBJ2-1	TRBD2	TRBV14	CASSPRRGWNEQFF	TGTGCCAGCAGCCCCCGGCGGGGGTGGAATGAGCAGTTCTTC
many	TRBJ1-2	NA	TRBV5-8	CASSTAGTENYGYTF	TGTGCCAGCAGCACGGCCGGGACGGAGAACTATGGCTACACCTTC
NA	TRBJ2-3	NA	TRBV7-2	CSSSFSAATDTQYF	TGTTCCAGCAGCTTCTCAGCGGCAACAGATACGCAGTATTTT
NA	TRBJ1-6	TRBD1	TRBV28	CASSDPRTGNSPLHF	TGTGCCAGCAGTGATCCAAGGACAGGGAATTCACCCCTCCACTTT
NA	TRBJ1-2	NA	TRBV11-2	CASSFPGAWGYTF	TGTGCCAGCAGCTTCCCGGGGGCCTGGGGCTACACCTTC
NA	TRBJ2-2	TRBD1	TRBV11-3	CASSPGTGTPGELFF	TGTGCCAGCAGCCCCGGGACAGGGACCCCCGGGGAGCTGTTTTTT
NA	TRBJ2-7	TRBD2	TRBV5-1	CASSSGLPEGLGQYF	TGCGCCAGCAGCTCGGGACTACCCGAGGGGTTGGGGCAGTACTTC
NA	TRBJ1-5	NA	TRBV6-6	CASSYPEQEPQHF	TGTGCCAGCAGTTACCCGGAACAAGAGCCCCAGCATTTT
NA	TRBJ2-3	TRBD2	TRBV6-1	CASSELTSGRYITDTQYF	TGTGCCAGCAGTGAACTGACTAGCGGGAGATATATAACAGATACGCAGTATTTT
NA	TRBJ1-2	NA	TRBV2	CASSEIRGYGYTF	TGTGCCAGCAGTGAAATCCGTGGCTATGGCTACACCTTC
many	TRBJ2-5	NA	TRBV20-1	CSATTGRETQYF	TGCAGTGCTACTACAGGGAGAGAGACCCAGTACTTC